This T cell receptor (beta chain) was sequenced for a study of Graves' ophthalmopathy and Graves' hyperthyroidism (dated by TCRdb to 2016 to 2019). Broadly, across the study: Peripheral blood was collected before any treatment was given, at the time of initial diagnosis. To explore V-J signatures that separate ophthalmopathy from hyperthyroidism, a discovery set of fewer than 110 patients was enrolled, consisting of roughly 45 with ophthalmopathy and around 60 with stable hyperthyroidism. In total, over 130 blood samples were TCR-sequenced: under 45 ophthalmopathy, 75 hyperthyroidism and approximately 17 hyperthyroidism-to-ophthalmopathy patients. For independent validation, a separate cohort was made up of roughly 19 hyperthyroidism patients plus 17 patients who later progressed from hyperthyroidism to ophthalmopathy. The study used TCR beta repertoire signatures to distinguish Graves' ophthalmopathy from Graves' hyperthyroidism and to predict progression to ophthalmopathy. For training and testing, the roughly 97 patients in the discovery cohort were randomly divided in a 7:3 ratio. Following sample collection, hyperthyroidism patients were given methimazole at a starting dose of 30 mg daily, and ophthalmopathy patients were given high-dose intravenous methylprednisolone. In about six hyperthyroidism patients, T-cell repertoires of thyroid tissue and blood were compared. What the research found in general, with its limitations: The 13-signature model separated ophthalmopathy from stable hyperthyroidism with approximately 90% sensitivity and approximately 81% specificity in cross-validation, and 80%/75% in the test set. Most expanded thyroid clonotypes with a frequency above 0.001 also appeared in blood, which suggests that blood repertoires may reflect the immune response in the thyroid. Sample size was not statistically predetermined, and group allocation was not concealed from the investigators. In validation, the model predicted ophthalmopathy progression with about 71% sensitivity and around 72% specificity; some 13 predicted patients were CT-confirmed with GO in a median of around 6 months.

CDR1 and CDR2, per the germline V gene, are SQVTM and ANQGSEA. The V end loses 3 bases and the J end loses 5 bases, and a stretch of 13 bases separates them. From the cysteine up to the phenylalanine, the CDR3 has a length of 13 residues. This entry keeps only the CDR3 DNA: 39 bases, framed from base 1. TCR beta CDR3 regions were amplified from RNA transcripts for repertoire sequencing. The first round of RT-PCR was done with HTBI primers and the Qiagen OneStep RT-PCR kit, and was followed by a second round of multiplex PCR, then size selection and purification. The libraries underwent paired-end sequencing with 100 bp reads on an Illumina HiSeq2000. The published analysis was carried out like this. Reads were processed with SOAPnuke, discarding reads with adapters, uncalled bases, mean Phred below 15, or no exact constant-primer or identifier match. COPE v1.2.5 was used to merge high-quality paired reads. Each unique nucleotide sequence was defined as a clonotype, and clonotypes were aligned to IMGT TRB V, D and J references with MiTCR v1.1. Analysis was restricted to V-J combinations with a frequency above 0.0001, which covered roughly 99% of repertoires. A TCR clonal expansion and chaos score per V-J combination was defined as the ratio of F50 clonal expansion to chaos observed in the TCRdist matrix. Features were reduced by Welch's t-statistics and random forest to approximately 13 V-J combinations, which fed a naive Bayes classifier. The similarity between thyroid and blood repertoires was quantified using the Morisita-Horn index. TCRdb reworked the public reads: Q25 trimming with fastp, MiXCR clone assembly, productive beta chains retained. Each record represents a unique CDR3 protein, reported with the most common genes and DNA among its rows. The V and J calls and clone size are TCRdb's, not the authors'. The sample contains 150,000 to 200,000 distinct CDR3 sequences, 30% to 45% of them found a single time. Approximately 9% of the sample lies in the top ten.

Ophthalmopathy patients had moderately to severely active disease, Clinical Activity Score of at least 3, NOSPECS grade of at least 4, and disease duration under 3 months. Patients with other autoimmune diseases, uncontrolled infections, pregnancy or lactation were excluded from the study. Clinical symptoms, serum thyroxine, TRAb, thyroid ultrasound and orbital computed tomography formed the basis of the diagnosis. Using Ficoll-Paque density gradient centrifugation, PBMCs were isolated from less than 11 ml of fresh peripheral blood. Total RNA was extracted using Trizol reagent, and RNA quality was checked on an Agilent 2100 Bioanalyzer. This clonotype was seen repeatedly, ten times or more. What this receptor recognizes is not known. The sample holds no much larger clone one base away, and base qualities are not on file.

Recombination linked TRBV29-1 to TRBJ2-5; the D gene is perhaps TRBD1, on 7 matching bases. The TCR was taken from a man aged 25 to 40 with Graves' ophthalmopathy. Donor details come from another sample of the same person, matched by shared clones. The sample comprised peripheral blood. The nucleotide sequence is TGCAGCGTTGAGACACAGGGGAGGGAGACCCAGTACTTC. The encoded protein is CSVETQGRETQYF.